The 2 T cell receptor beta chains given below trace back to one sample, sequenced in a study of control samples from healthy donors and cancer patients. Data came from immunoSEQ multiplex PCR; TCRdb stores just in-frame clones and leaves some out. In the table there are over 85,000 clones, roughly nine tenths of which are singletons. Sequences were obtained from PBMCs. These receptors came from a woman in her forties or fifties with colorectal cancer.

This chain uses TRBV21-1 with TRBJ2-7; the table assigns TRBD2, which was not confirmed against the DNA. TRBV21-1 is described as a pseudogene. The CDR3 extends over 18 amino acids. The CDR3 is CASSSWTSGGESSYEQYV. Here the CDR3 DNA reads TGTGCCAGCAGCTCGTGGACTAGCGGGGGGGAGAGCTCCTACGAGCAGTACGTC.

This chain joins TRBV5-1 and TRBJ2-5; 9 bases are a match to TRBD2. The length of the CDR3 is 15 residues. The germline V gene has CDR1 SGHRS and CDR2 YFSETQ. Trimming took 0 bases from V and 11 from J; bases not matched to a gene: 11. CDR3: CASSLDGSGGVLQYF. The CDR3 bases are TGCGCCAGCAGCTTGGATGGTAGCGGGGGCGTTTTGCAGTACTTC.